Below, 2 T cell receptor beta chains from the same sample are listed, as sequenced in a study of spatial heterogeneity in lung cancer. Time point reported: sample taken at primary tumor resection. Unsorted whole RNA samples from tumor, nontumor lung or frozen PBMC were sequenced. From the 5' RACE reads, TCRdb called clonotypes with MiXCR, one entry per CDR3 protein. The sample includes 1,500 to 2,000 distinct CDR3 sequences, over 7% of them seen just once. The source was normal lung tissue next to the tumor, collected at surgery. These receptors were collected from a male donor with early-stage non-small cell lung cancer.

In its sample, this clonotype ranks as medium-sized. Found in a library prepared for alpha chains, this beta chain is an off-target read, and its abundance has little meaning. The chain uses TRBV3-2 and TRBJ2-1; TRBD1, the D gene given by the table, was not confirmed from the DNA. TRBV3-2 is a known pseudogene. The length of the CDR3 is 13 residues. CDR3 nucleotide sequence: TGTGCCAGCAGCCATTCCCCTGCTGACCCTCAGTTCTTC. It translates to CASSHSPADPQFF.

This clonotype is judged medium-sized. Being off target in a library aimed at alpha chains, this beta chain has a size of little meaning. This chain uses TRBV11-1 with TRBJ2-3, with 8 bases aligning to TRBD2. Unmatched junction bases numbered 4, after V lost 3 bases and J lost 2 bases. CDR3 size: 15 residues. Germline-derived CDR1 and CDR2 are SGHAT and FQDESV (reference sequence). CDR3 nucleotides: TGTGCCAGCAGCTTGCGAGCGGGGGTCACAGATACGCAGTATTTT. Translated: CASSLRAGVTDTQYF.